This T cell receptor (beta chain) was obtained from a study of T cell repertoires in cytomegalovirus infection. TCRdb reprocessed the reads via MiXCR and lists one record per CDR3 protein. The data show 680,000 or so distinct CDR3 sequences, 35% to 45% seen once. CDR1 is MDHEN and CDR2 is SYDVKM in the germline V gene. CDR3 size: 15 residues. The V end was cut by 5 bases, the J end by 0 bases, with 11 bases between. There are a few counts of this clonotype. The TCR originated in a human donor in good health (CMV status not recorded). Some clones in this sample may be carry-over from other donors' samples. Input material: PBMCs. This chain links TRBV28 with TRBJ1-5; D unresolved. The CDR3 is CASSPSYPSNQPQHF. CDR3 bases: TGTGCCAGCAGTCCCTCTTACCCTAGCAATCAGCCCCAGCATTTT.